What follows is one T cell receptor (beta chain) and its context. No antigen is known for it. No per-base quality is available; no much larger clone lies one base away. This record comes from a study of blood T cell repertoires in COVID-19 (dated by TCRdb to 2020 to 2022). About the full investigation: Collaborator samples came from the United States, Italy and Spain and covered acute and convalescent phases of COVID-19. The prospective study material was composed of cDNA or gDNA derived from T cells, B-cell-depleted T cells, or PBMCs. Deeply sampled blood TCRbeta repertoires from subjects exposed to, actively infected with, or recovered from COVID-19 were included in the dataset. The repertoires were released in a freely available public database meant as a resource for research on the immune response to SARS-CoV-2. The samples were drawn from two sources: the first 160 participants of the ongoing ImmuneRACE study, and 1,000 to 1,500 subjects contributed by 6 global collaborators. A de-identified subject ID, COVID-19 status, age in years and sex were almost always included in the sample metadata. Where available, HLA class I and class II types were taken from metadata supplied by the sample provider and were not determined by assay-based typing. General conclusions and limits of the study: The amount of clinical and demographic metadata varied by source and participant and was provided uncurated.

In Seattle, one collaborating source enrolled patients while the infection was active and tracked those patients longitudinally over the course of disease. The collaborating institutions used their own protocols to collect whole blood in K2EDTA tubes. For TCRbeta analysis, collaborators shipped samples in one of three forms: frozen whole blood, isolated PBMCs, or DNA extracted from either of those sample types. The immunoSEQ Assay, a bias-controlled multiplex PCR, was used to amplify TCRbeta CDR3 regions from genomic DNA. For the original study's pipeline: The number of nucleated cells in each sample was estimated by amplification of reference gene primers within the assay. To quantify the absolute abundance of each unique TCRbeta CDR3 rearrangement, sequence reads were collapsed and filtered. For each sample, productive Simpson clonality was calculated as the square root of Simpson's diversity index across productive rearrangements. The table comes from immuneACCESS by way of TCRdb, which keeps in-frame sequences with V and J called. Part of the clones is missing from these tables; in studies checked, under half for an unresolved V gene and the rest for unknown reasons. The V and J calls and the clone size are those of that table, but D and trimming were determined from the DNA. Recorded for this sample are 250,000 to 300,000 clones; 80% to 90% of them occurred a single time. Roughly 6% of the sample is in the top ten clones.

The TCR sequence derives from a woman between 50 and 59 years old with COVID-19, enrolled during active disease. Sequencing was done on a sample of peripheral blood.

For the CDR3, the sequence is CASSSESGRAYEQYF. The bases are TGTGCCAGCAGCTCCGAGAGCGGGAGGGCCTACGAGCAGTACTTC. The sequence joins TRBV11-2 to TRBJ2-7, and TRBD2 matches 10 of the central bases. Measured from the cysteine to the phenylalanine, the CDR3 is 15 residues long. Only the CDR3 part of the read is kept: 45 bases, read in frame from the first base. Relative to germline, V is missing 4 bases and J is missing 2 bases, with 5 bases of the junction outside any gene match. The germline V gene yields SGHAT for CDR1 and FQNNGV for CDR2. Joined to the reference TRBV11-2 and TRBJ2-7 proteins, this CDR3 gives the full variable domain: EAGVAQSPRYKIIEKRQSVAFWCNPISGHATLYWYQQILGQGPKLLIQFQNNGVVDDSQLPKDRFSAERLKGVDSTLKIQPAKLEDSAVYLCASSSESGRAYEQYFGPGTRLTVT.